This TCR beta chain was recorded in a study of T cells after yellow fever vaccination. Study-level points and caveats: Any FACS-sorted repertoire could hold abundant clonotypes that contaminate it from the bulk population. Subsequent to the booster, the majority of primary-vaccination clones reappeared (under 98% CD4, about 90% CD8). Peak timing came faster in the weaker secondary response, day 5 versus 15.

This CDR3 region has 15 residues. CDR1 is SQVTM, CDR2 ANQGSEA, per germline. J was trimmed by 10 bases and V by 3 bases; bases with no gene match: 12. The authors made TCR cDNA by 5'RACE template switching, adding a universal primer site and UMIs. MiXCR, applied by TCRdb to the 5' RACE reads, yields one record per CDR3 protein. The data show tens of thousands of distinct CDR3 sequences, with about 7.7% seen just once and 41% held by the top ten. Concerning this clonotype itself: What it recognizes is unknown.

The sequence derives from a man aged 25-45 years who received the YFV17D yellow fever vaccine. The sequencing used CD8+ T cells sorted from PBMCs, collected on the day of the yellow fever booster vaccination. The chain carries TRBV29-1 and TRBJ2-1; the match to TRBD2 covers 10 bases. This CDR3 reads CSVERSGRARPEQFF. The CDR3 DNA reads as TGCAGCGTTGAGAGGAGCGGGAGGGCCCGACCGGAGCAGTTCTTC.